Listed here are 23 T cell receptor beta chains from one sample, sequenced in a study of T cell responses to AZD1222 COVID-19 vaccine. Method: immunoSEQ multiplex PCR; TCRdb's copy keeps in-frame clones and lacks some. Altogether under 150,000 clones are present, 75% to 90% being singletons, with the ten largest covering 11%. The material was peripheral blood, obtained on day 0 of MenACWY control vaccination. The receptors derive from an adult in good health.

The rearrangement uses TRBV4-2 and TRBJ1-6; D gene ambiguous. The germline V and J ends were trimmed by 6 bases and 8 bases, with 14 bases remaining between them. The CDR3 covers 14 residues. Germline assignment: CDR1 LGHNA and CDR2 YNFKEQ. Here the CDR3 reads CASSSPQEDSPLHF. The CDR3, as DNA: TGTGCCAGCAGTTCCCCCCAGGAGGATTCACCCCTCCACTTT.

V and J are TRBV3-1 (or the pseudogene TRBV3-2) and TRBJ2-1; 8 bases match TRBD2. The ends lost 0 bases at V and 6 bases at J; junction bases unmatched: 10. This CDR3 contains 17 residues. Germline loops: CDR1 LGHDT, CDR2 YNNKEL (reference sequence). In nucleotides, the CDR3 is TGTGCCAGCAGCCAAGACGGGACTAGTGGCCGACGCAATGAGCAGTTCTTC. It yields the protein CASSQDGTSGRRNEQFF.

The V call is TRBV5-8, the J call TRBJ1-1; D not resolved. The CDR3 is 13 amino acids. Trimming stripped 0 bases from V and 6 bases from J, with 9 bases between. Germline V gives CDR1 SGHTS, CDR2 YDEGEE. CDR3 residues: CASSLAFLAEAFF. In DNA form, the CDR3 reads TGTGCCAGCAGCTTGGCTTTCCTCGCTGAAGCTTTCTTT.

V usage is TRBV19 and J usage is TRBJ2-3, with TRBD1 matching 9 bases. This CDR3 spans 17 amino acids. CDR1 LNHDA and CDR2 SQIVND come from the germline V gene (reference sequence). V dropped 6 bases and J dropped 6; count of bases not matched to a gene: 16. CDR3 in DNA: TGTGCCAGTAGCCCCAGGACAGGGGTCAATTCGGGGGATACGCAGTATTTT. Translated: CASSPRTGVNSGDTQYF.

The V and J genes are TRBV6-2 or TRBV6-3 and TRBJ2-7, with 7 bases identical to TRBD2. Germline V CDR1 and CDR2: MNHEY, SVGEGT. J lost 8 bases, V lost 0 bases, and 13 bases had no gene match. The CDR3 has 16 residues. The chain's CDR3 is CASSYSRKGGSPKQYF. The CDR3 bases are TGTGCCAGCAGTTACTCGAGGAAAGGCGGGAGTCCTAAGCAGTACTTC.

The chain employs TRBV11-2 and TRBJ1-1, with 9 nucleotides matching TRBD1. The CDR3 sequence is 18 residues long. J was trimmed by 4 bases and V by 6 bases; bases with no gene match: 18. Per the germline V gene, CDR1 is SGHAT and CDR2 is FQNNGV. The CDR3 sequence is CASRTNRGQDIGGTEAFF. The CDR3 nucleotides are TGTGCCAGCAGAACCAACAGGGGGCAAGATATTGGGGGCACTGAAGCTTTCTTT. Full variable domain (rest looked up from reference TRBV11-2 and TRBJ1-1): EAGVAQSPRYKIIEKRQSVAFWCNPISGHATLYWYQQILGQGPKLLIQFQNNGVVDDSQLPKDRFSAERLKGVDSTLKIQPAKLEDSAVYLCASRTNRGQDIGGTEAFFGQGTRLTVV.

This rearrangement joins TRBV6-4 to TRBJ2-2; D might be TRBD1 or TRBD2, each matching 5 bases. Germline V lookup: CDR1 MRHNA, CDR2 SNTAGT. Between the trimmed V and J ends, which lost 5 bases and 4 bases, there was a span of 17 bases. CDR3 length: 16 residues. CDR3 in DNA: TGTGCCAGCAGTAAAAGCCACGGGGCGGTCACCGGGGAGCTGTTTTTT. Translated: CASSKSHGAVTGELFF.

The CDR3 bases are TGCAGCGTTGAGGGATCTAACTATGGCTACACCTTC. It encodes CSVEGSNYGYTF. V gene TRBV29-1 combines with J gene TRBJ1-2; D unclear. V dropped 3 bases and J dropped 0 bases, with 5 bases sitting between them. Per the germline V gene, CDR1 is SQVTM and CDR2 is ANQGSEA. The CDR3 contains 12 residues.

The chain couples TRBV1 to TRBJ2-3; the table's TRBD1 call for D was not verified on the DNA. TRBV1 is recorded as a pseudogene. This CDR3 has 13 residues. The CDR3 region has the DNA TGCACCAGCAGCCTCAGGGGTACAGATACGCAGTATTTT. Protein product: CTSSLRGTDTQYF.

The CDR3 reads CSYRGGADTQYF. In nucleotides, the CDR3 is TGCAGCTACCGGGGTGGCGCAGATACGCAGTATTTT. This rearrangement joins TRBV29-1 to TRBJ2-3, with D perhaps TRBD2 (5 bases). There are 12 residues in the CDR3. Trimming left V 8 bases short and J 4 bases short, with 13 bases between. The germline gives CDR1 SQVTM, CDR2 ANQGSEA.

This rearrangement joins TRBV18 to TRBJ2-7; 8 bases agree with TRBD1. The CDR3 spans 17 residues. Germline V lookup: CDR1 KGHSH, CDR2 LQKENI. Trimming removed 3 bases from V and 4 bases from J; junction bases left unmatched: 14. The CDR3 bases are TGTGCCAGCTCACCGTTTATGCAGGGGGCTATATCTTACGAGCAGTACTTC. Protein: CASSPFMQGAISYEQYF.

The V call is TRBV6-1, the J call TRBJ2-1; 9 bases align to TRBD2. CDR3 length: 18 amino acids. Trimming cost V 2 bases and J 1 base; bases outside gene matches: 9. Germline CDR1 and CDR2: MNHNS and SASEGT. As DNA, the CDR3 is TGTGCCAGCAGTGAACTAGCGGGGAGTCCCGCATCCTACAATGAGCAGTTCTTC. Translated, it gives CASSELAGSPASYNEQFF.

The CDR3 sequence is CSIKAGVGPYEQYF. CDR3 nucleotides: TGCAGCATAAAAGCAGGGGTGGGGCCCTACGAGCAGTACTTC. The V gene is TRBV29-1, the J gene TRBJ2-7, with D possibly matching TRBD1 (6 bases). Trimming stripped 8 bases from V and 2 bases from J, with 19 bases between. From germline, CDR1 is SQVTM and CDR2 ANQGSEA. This CDR3 contains 14 residues.

The gene calls are TRBV19 and TRBJ2-5; TRBD1 matches 10 bases. With V trimmed by 6 bases and J by 4 bases, 5 bases remained unmatched. The CDR3 runs to 14 residues. Germline CDR1 reads LNHDA; CDR2 reads SQIVND (reference sequence). CDR3: CASRRQGARETQYF. The DNA of the CDR3 is TGTGCCAGTAGGAGACAGGGGGCGAGAGAGACCCAGTACTTC. The full variable domain, with the rest looked up from reference TRBV19 and TRBJ2-5, is DGGITQSPKYLFRKEGQNVTLSCEQNLNHDAMYWYRQDPGQGLRLIYYSQIVNDFQKGDIAEGYSVSREKKESFPLTVTSAQKNPTAFYLCASRRQGARETQYFGPGTRLLVL.

This clone was counted between two and nine times. The chain couples TRBV3-1 (or the pseudogene TRBV3-2) to TRBJ1-5, with D unresolved. Looked up from germline, CDR1 is LGHDT and CDR2 is YNNKEL (reference sequence). The CDR3 has 16 residues. V dropped 1 base and J dropped 0 bases, with 10 bases sitting between them. This CDR3 reads CASSQGSDYSNQPQHF. The CDR3 nucleotides are TGTGCCAGCAGCCAAGGTTCGGACTATAGCAATCAGCCCCAGCATTTT.

The V call is TRBV7-9, the J call TRBJ1-2, with unresolved D. The V gene lost 0 bases and the J gene lost 4 bases, with 9 bases spanning the gap. CDR1 and CDR2 (germline): SEHNR, FQNEAQ (reference sequence). This CDR3 region has 14 residues. The CDR3 is CASSLATSGYGYTF. The CDR3 nucleotides are TGTGCCAGCAGCTTAGCTACCTCTGGCTATGGCTACACCTTC.

The rearrangement joins TRBV9 to TRBJ2-1, with 10 bases fitting TRBD2. J was trimmed by 9 bases and V by 2 bases; bases with no gene match: 8. Germline V CDR1 and CDR2: SGDLS, YYNGEE. The CDR3 consists of 15 residues. CDR3 region: CASSVGLAGDIEQFF. The CDR3 bases are TGTGCCAGCAGCGTTGGTCTAGCGGGAGATATTGAGCAGTTCTTC.

CDR3 sequence (DNA): TGTGCCAGCAGCGTAGCTTCCCAGGGGGCGATCCATGAAGCTTTCTTT. Its translation: CASSVASQGAIHEAFF. This chain connects TRBV9 to TRBJ1-1; 8 bases match TRBD1. CDR3 length equals 16 residues. Germline loops: CDR1 SGDLS, CDR2 YYNGEE. With V trimmed by 0 bases and J by 7 bases, 11 bases remained unmatched.

The V and J genes are TRBV12-3 or TRBV12-4 and TRBJ1-2; D gene unclear. The germline V and J ends were trimmed by 8 bases and 8 bases, with 12 bases remaining between them. The CDR3 runs 11 residues. The CDR3 region is CASGRLSGYTF. CDR3 DNA: TGTGCCAGCGGCCGCTTGTCAGGCTACACCTTC.

The chain joins TRBV2 to TRBJ1-2; a possible D gene is TRBD1 (6 bases). The CDR3 has 14 residues. V was trimmed by 4 bases and J by 8 bases, leaving 17 bases between them. Germline lookup yields CDR1 SNHLY and CDR2 FYNNEI. In DNA, the CDR3 is TGTGCCAGCAGTGTGGTCACGGGGGCGGGCGGCTACACCTTC. Translated, it gives CASSVVTGAGGYTF. The whole variable domain, filled in from reference TRBV2 and TRBJ1-2, reads EPEVTQTPSHQVTQMGQEVILRCVPISNHLYFYWYRQILGQKVEFLVSFYNNEISEKSEIFDDQFSVERPDGSNFTLKIRSTKLEDSAMYFCASSVVTGAGGYTFGSGTRLTVV.

As regards this clone: Other DNA sequences in this specimen translate into the identical CDR3. The chain joins TRBV10-1 to TRBJ2-5; TRBD1 or TRBD2 may be the D gene (5 bases each). Germline V gives CDR1 WNHNN, CDR2 SYGVQD (reference sequence). Trimming pared 0 bases from V and 1 base from J, leaving 6 bases between. The CDR3 runs to 14 residues. The CDR3 sequence is CASSESGGQETQYF. The CDR3 DNA reads TGCGCCAGCAGTGAGTCTGGGGGCCAAGAGACCCAGTACTTC.

The chain links TRBV27 to TRBJ2-7; no definite D call. The CDR3 runs 11 residues. CDR1 is MNHEY, CDR2 SMNVEV, per germline (reference sequence). The V end was cut by 4 bases, the J end by 3 bases, with 4 bases between. The CDR3 DNA is TGTGCCAGCAGTTACAACTACGAGCAGTACTTC. This translates into CASSYNYEQYF.

The V and J genes are TRBV4-1 and TRBJ1-2; D unclear. V was shortened by 0 bases and J by 0 bases, with 5 bases between the two germline ends. The germline V gene has CDR1 MGHRA and CDR2 YSYEKL. This CDR3 contains 14 residues. The CDR3 DNA sequence: TGCGCCAGCAGCCAAGACACGGCTAACTATGGCTACACCTTC. This gives the protein CASSQDTANYGYTF.